This TCR beta chain was captured in a study of brain T cells in children with intractable seizures. Overall study findings and caveats: Viral specificity was inferred only from CDR3 similarity; HCMV serostatus was unknown.

Worth noting for this clone: Its antigen remains unknown.

Time point defined: blood from clinic visit 5 months post-surgery; TSC patient then seizure free. Sequencing was limited to surgery cases with top T cell transcript signatures in brain tissue. Pre-surgery treatment included at least one anti-epileptic drug. The repertoire was sequenced with immunoSEQ multiplex PCR; TCRdb's copy has only in-frame clones and lacks some. The data hold 300,000 to 400,000 clones, with roughly 92% observed a single time. The V end was cut by 0 bases, the J end by 12 bases, with 12 bases between. The germline V gene has CDR1 SGHRS and CDR2 YFSETQ. The CDR3 length is 13 residues.

The chain employs TRBV5-1 and TRBJ1-4, with a weak D call TRBD1 (5 bases). The input for sequencing was peripheral blood, taken 4 to 5 months after surgery. The clonotype comes from a boy under two years old with tuberous sclerosis and intractable seizures. CDR3 sequence: CASSLAGVGELFF. CDR3 coding DNA: TGCGCCAGCAGCTTGGCGGGGGTTGGGGAACTGTTTTTT.